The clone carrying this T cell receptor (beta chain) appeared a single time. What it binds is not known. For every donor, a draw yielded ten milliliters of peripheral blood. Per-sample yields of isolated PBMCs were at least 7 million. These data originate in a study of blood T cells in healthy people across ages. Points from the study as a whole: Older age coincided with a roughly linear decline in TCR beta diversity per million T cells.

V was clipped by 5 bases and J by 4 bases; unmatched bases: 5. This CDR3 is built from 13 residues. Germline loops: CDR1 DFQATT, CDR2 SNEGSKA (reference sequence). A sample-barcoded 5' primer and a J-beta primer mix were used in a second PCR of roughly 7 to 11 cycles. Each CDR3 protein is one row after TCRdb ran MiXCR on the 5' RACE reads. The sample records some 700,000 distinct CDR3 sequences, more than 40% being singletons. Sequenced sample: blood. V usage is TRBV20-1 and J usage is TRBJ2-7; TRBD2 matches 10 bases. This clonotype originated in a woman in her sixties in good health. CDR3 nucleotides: TGCAGTGCTCCTGCAGCGGGAGGGTACGAGCAGTACTTC. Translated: CSAPAAGGYEQYF.